This entry concerns a single T cell receptor beta chain. Its antigen is currently unknown. The sample is drawn from a study of identical twins. Points from the study as a whole: Invariant MAIT and iNKT cells are populations that could partly confound zero-insertion analyses. The study reached conclusions through statistical analysis that was cross-sectional, not following the same donors.

The donors were all healthy and Caucasian. The CDR3 is 13 residues long. V was pared by 6 bases and J by 3 bases, with 8 bases of the junction left unmatched. Germline V gives CDR1 SQVTM, CDR2 ANQGSEA. In TCRdb, the 5' RACE reads were re-called with MiXCR into one record per CDR3 protein. The table includes about 530,000 distinct CDR3 sequences, around 15% detected once. These same data were also listed under a study on yellow fever vaccine responses in identical twins.

Specimen: CD4+ T cells sorted from blood. The rearrangement links TRBV29-1 to TRBJ2-7, with 7 bases that match TRBD1. The sequence derives from a young woman in good health. Here the CDR3 reads CSVDTGDDYEQYF. The CDR3 nucleotides read TGCAGCGTCGATACAGGGGATGACTACGAGCAGTACTTC.